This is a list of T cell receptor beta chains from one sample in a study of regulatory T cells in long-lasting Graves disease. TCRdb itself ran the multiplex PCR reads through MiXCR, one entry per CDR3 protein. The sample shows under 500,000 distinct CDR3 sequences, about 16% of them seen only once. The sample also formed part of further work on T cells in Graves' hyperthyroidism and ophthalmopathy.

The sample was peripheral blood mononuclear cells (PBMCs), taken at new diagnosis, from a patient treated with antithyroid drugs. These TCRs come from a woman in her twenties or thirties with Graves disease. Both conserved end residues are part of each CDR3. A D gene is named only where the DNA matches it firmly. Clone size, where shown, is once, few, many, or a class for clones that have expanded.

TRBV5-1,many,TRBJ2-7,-,CASSDSFDEQYF,TGCGCCAGCAGCGATAGCTTTGACGAGCAGTACTTC
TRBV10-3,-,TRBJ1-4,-,CASRDPSLEKLFF,TGTGCCAGCCGGGACCCCTCGTTAGAAAAACTGTTTTTT
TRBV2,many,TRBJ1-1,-,CASRLRGHTEAFF,TGTGCCAGCAGACTGAGGGGACACACTGAAGCTTTCTTT
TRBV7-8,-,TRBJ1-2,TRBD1,CASSLRERGRPTNYGYTF,TGTGCCAGCAGCTTAAGGGAAAGGGGGCGCCCCACTAACTATGGCTACACCTTC
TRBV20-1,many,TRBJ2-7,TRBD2,CSAADGGGAYEQYF,TGCAGTGCAGCGGATGGGGGGGGAGCCTACGAGCAGTACTTC
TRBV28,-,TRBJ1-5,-,CASRVQNQPQHF,TGTGCCAGCAGAGTACAGAATCAGCCCCAGCATTTT
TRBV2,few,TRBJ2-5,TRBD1,CARGQETQYF,TGTGCCAGGGGACAGGAGACCCAGTACTTC
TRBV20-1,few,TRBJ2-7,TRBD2,CSAKRDSYEQYF,TGCAGTGCGAAGCGGGACTCCTACGAGCAGTACTTC
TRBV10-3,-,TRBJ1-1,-,CAISDPTNTEAFF,TGTGCCATCAGTGACCCAACGAACACTGAAGCTTTCTTT
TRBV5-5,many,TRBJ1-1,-,CASSLGWASTEAFF,TGTGCCAGCAGCTTGGGGTGGGCGAGCACTGAAGCTTTCTTT
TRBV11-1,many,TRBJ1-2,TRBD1,CASSPGQEWYGYTF,TGTGCCAGCAGCCCTGGACAGGAATGGTATGGCTACACCTTC
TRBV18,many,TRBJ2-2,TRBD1,CASSPGQGSIAGELFF,TGTGCCAGCTCACCAGGACAGGGGTCGATTGCCGGGGAGCTGTTTTTT
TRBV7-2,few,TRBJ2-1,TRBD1,CASSLIGDSTYNEQFF,TGTGCCAGCAGCTTAATCGGGGACAGTACCTACAATGAGCAGTTCTTC
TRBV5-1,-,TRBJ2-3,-,CASSEGTQRTDTQYF,TGCGCCAGCAGCGAGGGAACCCAGCGCACAGATACGCAGTATTTT
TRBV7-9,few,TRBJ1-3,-,CASSTPTSRSGNTIYF,TGTGCCAGCAGCACTCCCACTTCCCGCTCTGGAAACACCATATATTTT
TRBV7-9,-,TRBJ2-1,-,CASSLAVELASNNEQFF,TGTGCCAGCAGCTTAGCAGTTGAACTAGCCTCAAATAATGAGCAGTTCTTC
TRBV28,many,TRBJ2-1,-,CASSLPRTLGSYNEQFF,TGTGCCAGCAGTTTACCTCGTACTTTGGGATCCTACAATGAGCAGTTCTTC
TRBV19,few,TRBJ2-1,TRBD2,CASSIEGLAANYNEQFF,TGTGCCAGTAGTATAGAGGGACTAGCGGCCAATTACAATGAGCAGTTCTTC
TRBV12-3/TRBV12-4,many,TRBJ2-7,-,CASNHGSYEQYF,TGTGCCAGCAACCACGGATCCTACGAGCAGTACTTC
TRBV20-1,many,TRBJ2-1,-,CSARDRDVYNEQFF,TGCAGTGCTAGAGACAGGGATGTGTACAATGAGCAGTTCTTC
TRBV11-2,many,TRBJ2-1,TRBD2,CASSLGRRLETSGNNEQFF,TGTGCCAGCAGCTTAGGTCGGCGTCTGGAGACTAGCGGAAACAATGAGCAGTTCTTC
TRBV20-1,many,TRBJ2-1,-,CSASSGSYNEQFF,TGCAGTGCTAGTTCCGGGAGCTACAATGAGCAGTTCTTC
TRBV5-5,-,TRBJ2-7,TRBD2,CASSRTSGGSGRNEQYF,TGTGCCAGCAGCCGCACATCGGGAGGTAGCGGGAGAAACGAGCAGTACTTC
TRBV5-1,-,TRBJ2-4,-,CASSLLGLAKNIQYF,TGCGCCAGCAGCTTGCTGGGGCTAGCCAAAAACATTCAGTACTTC
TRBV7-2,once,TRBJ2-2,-,CASSPRLANTGELFF,TGTGCCAGCAGCCCTCGACTAGCGAACACCGGGGAGCTGTTTTTT
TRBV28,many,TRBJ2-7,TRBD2,CASNIISSGSDEQYF,TGTGCCAGCAACATCATCTCTAGCGGGAGCGACGAGCAGTACTTC
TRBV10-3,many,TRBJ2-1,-,CAISEPGLYNEQFF,TGTGCCATCAGTGAACCCGGACTTTACAATGAGCAGTTCTTC
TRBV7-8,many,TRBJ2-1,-,CASSLARKNYNEQFF,TGTGCCAGCAGCTTAGCCCGCAAGAACTACAATGAGCAGTTCTTC
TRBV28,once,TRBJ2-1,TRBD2,CASSPRLAFSYNEQFF,TGTGCCAGCAGCCCCAGACTAGCCTTCTCCTACAATGAGCAGTTCTTC
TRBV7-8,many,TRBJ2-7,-,CASSLARELTSQF,TGTGCCAGCAGCTTAGCGAGGGAATTGACCTCACAATTC
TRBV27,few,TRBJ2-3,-,CASSPPSNTFSTDTQYF,TGTGCCAGCAGTCCACCATCGAACACCTTTAGCACAGATACGCAGTATTTT
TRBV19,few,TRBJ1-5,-,CASSIREGYNQPQHF,TGTGCCAGTAGTATTCGGGAAGGCTACAATCAGCCCCAGCATTTT
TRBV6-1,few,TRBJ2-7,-,CASSPRVRGSYEQYF,TGTGCCAGCAGCCCTCGGGTGCGGGGCTCCTACGAGCAGTACTTC
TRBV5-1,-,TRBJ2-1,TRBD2,CASSLGGGRSNEQFF,TGCGCCAGCAGCTTGGGGGGCGGGAGGAGTAATGAGCAGTTCTTC
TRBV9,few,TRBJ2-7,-,CAFSRVGAATYEQYF,TGTGCCTTCAGCCGTGTGGGAGCCGCAACCTACGAGCAGTACTTC
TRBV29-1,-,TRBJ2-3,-,CSVEDRRHLNTQYF,TGCAGCGTTGAAGATCGGAGACACCTAAATACGCAGTATTTT
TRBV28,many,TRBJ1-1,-,CATLLGGLPLNTEAFF,TGTGCCACCCTTCTCGGGGGCCTACCTTTGAACACTGAAGCTTTCTTT
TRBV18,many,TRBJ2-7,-,CASSPGAGTSYEQYF,TGTGCCAGCTCCCCAGGGGCGGGGACCTCCTACGAGCAGTACTTC
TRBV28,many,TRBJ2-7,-,CASSLKSRGDYEQYF,TGTGCCAGCAGTTTGAAGAGCAGGGGGGACTACGAGCAGTACTTC
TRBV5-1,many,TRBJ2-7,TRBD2,CASSLLGLPSGINYEQYF,TGCGCCAGCAGCTTGCTCGGACTCCCTAGCGGAATTAACTACGAGCAGTACTTC
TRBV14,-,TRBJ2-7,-,CASSLTRSAGEQYF,TGTGCCAGCAGCCTCACTAGATCAGCCGGGGAGCAGTACTTC
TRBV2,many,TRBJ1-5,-,CASSEADSNQPQHF,TGTGCCAGCAGTGAGGCAGATAGCAATCAGCCCCAGCATTTT
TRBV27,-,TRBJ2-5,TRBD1,CASSDVDREEAQYF,TGTGCCAGCAGCGATGTGGACAGGGAAGAGGCCCAGTACTTC
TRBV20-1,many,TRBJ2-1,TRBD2,CSARDRLGGGSYNEQFF,TGCAGTGCTAGAGACCGGTTGGGCGGGGGCTCCTACAATGAGCAGTTCTTC
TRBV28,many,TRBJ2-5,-,CASSLRRARTFQETQYF,TGTGCCAGCAGCCTCCGTAGGGCCCGAACGTTCCAAGAGACCCAGTACTTC